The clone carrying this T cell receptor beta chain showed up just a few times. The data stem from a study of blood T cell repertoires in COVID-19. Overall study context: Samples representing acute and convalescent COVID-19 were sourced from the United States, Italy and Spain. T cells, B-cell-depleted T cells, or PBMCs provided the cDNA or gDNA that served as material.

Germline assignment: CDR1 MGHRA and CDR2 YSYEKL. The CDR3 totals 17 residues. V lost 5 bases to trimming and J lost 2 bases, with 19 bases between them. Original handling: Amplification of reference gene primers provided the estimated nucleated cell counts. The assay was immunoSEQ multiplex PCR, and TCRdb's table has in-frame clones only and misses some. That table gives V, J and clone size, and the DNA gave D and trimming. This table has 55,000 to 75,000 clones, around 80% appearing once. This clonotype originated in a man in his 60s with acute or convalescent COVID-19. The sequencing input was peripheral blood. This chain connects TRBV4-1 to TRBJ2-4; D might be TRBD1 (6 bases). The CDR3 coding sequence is TGCGCCAGCAGCGGACAGAGGGGCGCTGGGACCAAAAACATTCAGTACTTC. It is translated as CASSGQRGAGTKNIQYF.